Presented here are 23 T cell receptor beta chains from one specimen sequenced in a study of response to subunit inactivated influenza vaccine. TCRdb re-called the RT-PCR reads through MiXCR, storing one row per CDR3 protein. The sample yields 500,000 to 600,000 distinct CDR3 sequences, around 11% seen once. These data were also filed under a second study, of T cells expressing NK-cell markers. That work states: The TCR beta cDNA came from 5'RACE template switching with UMIs.

Sequencing was performed on PBMCs from blood, taken on the day of vaccination. All receptors derive from a man aged 45-65 years who received an inactivated influenza vaccine.

This clonotype turned up a few times. The rearrangement joins TRBV6-5 to TRBJ1-2; no clear D gene. Germline V gene lookup returns CDR1 MNHEY and CDR2 SVGAGI. This CDR3 contains 14 residues. The V end lost 2 bases, the J end lost 4 bases, and 11 bases lay between the germline ends. CDR3 DNA: TGTGCCAGCAGTTACCAGCCAGGACCCTATGGCTACACCTTC. Encoded protein: CASSYQPGPYGYTF.

This clonotype has ten or more counts. The chain recombines TRBV3-1 with TRBJ2-2; 7 nucleotides match TRBD1. Germline values: CDR1 LGHDT, CDR2 YNNKEL (reference sequence). With 4 bases clipped from V and 4 bases from J, the junction kept 3 bases outside the gene matches. This CDR3 is 14 amino acids long. Written as DNA, the CDR3 is TGTGCCAGCAGCCCGACAGGGCCCACCGGGGAGCTGTTTTTT. It is translated as CASSPTGPTGELFF.

This chain joins TRBV10-3 and TRBJ2-5; D possibly corresponds to TRBD2 (5 bases). Germline V gives CDR1 ENHRY, CDR2 SYGVKD. Trimming pared 0 bases from V and 2 bases from J, leaving 16 bases between. The CDR3 extends over 17 amino acids. The CDR3 loop is CAISESRAATSQETQYF. CDR3 sequence (DNA): TGTGCCATCAGTGAGTCGCGGGCAGCAACTAGTCAAGAGACCCAGTACTTC.

This clonotype was seen a handful of times. The chain employs TRBV15 and TRBJ1-4, with D possibly matching TRBD1 (5 bases). The CDR3 has 15 residues. CDR1 and CDR2 (germline): LNHNV, YYDKDF (reference sequence). Trimming left V 0 bases short and J 4 bases short, with 9 bases between. The CDR3 coding sequence is TGTGCCACCAGCAGAGACGGGACCGTTAATGAAAAACTGTTTTTT. This gives the protein CATSRDGTVNEKLFF.

The V call is TRBV7-9, the J call TRBJ2-1; 7 nucleotides line up with TRBD2. There are 12 residues in the CDR3. CDR1 and CDR2 (germline): SEHNR, FQNEAQ (reference sequence). V shed 6 bases, J shed 7 bases, and the junction held 3 bases outside the gene matches. CDR3 residues: CASRSGANEQFF. The CDR3 region has the DNA TGTGCCAGCAGAAGCGGGGCGAATGAGCAGTTCTTC.

The chain uses TRBV5-6 and TRBJ1-3; TRBD1 aligns across 8 bases. The CDR3 runs to 16 residues. Germline CDR1 reads SGHDT; CDR2 reads YYEEEE. V was clipped by 0 bases and J by 3 bases; unmatched bases: 5. The CDR3 reads CASSLARTGLGNTIYF. DNA of the CDR3: TGTGCCAGCAGCTTGGCCAGGACAGGGCTTGGAAACACCATATATTTT.

In this sample, this clonotype turned up many times. The chain employs TRBV4-1 and TRBJ1-6; D call uncertain. The germline CDR1 and CDR2 sequences are MGHRA and YSYEKL. This CDR3 comprises 14 residues. Trimming pared 0 bases from V and 8 bases from J, leaving 8 bases between. In DNA form, the CDR3 reads TGCGCCAGCAGCCAAGATAGGTCTTATTCACCCCTCCACTTT. This encodes CASSQDRSYSPLHF.

In this sample, this clonotype turned up a few times. The chain employs TRBV20-1 and TRBJ2-3; a weak D match, TRBD2 (5 bases). V was trimmed by 6 bases and J by 0 bases, leaving 19 bases between them. The CDR3 covers 16 residues. CDR1 is DFQATT and CDR2 is SNEGSKA in the germline V gene (reference sequence). The CDR3 here is CSATDRLRTSTDTQYF. The CDR3 DNA sequence: TGCAGTGCCACCGACCGCCTGAGGACTAGCACAGATACGCAGTATTTT.

This clonotype occurred many times. The chain has TRBV7-9 and TRBJ2-3; D unresolved. Germline values: CDR1 SEHNR, CDR2 FQNEAQ (reference sequence). The V end lost 1 base, the J end lost 4 bases, and 15 bases lay between the germline ends. The CDR3 is 16 amino acids. The CDR3 spells CASSLVGRSVPDTQYF. Written as DNA, the CDR3 is TGTGCCAGCAGCTTAGTGGGTAGGTCGGTCCCAGATACGCAGTATTTT. Full variable domain (remainder filled in from reference TRBV7-9 and TRBJ2-3): DTGVSQNPRHKITKRGQNVTFRCDPISEHNRLYWYRQTLGQGPEFLTYFQNEAQLEKSRLLSDRFSAERPKGSFSTLEIQRTEQGDSAMYLCASSLVGRSVPDTQYFGPGTRLTVL.

CDR3 in DNA: TGTGCCAGCAAAAGACAGGGGACGAACACCGGGGAGCTGTTTTTT. Translation: CASKRQGTNTGELFF. The chain combines TRBV6-1 with TRBJ2-2, with 8 bases lining up with TRBD1. The CDR3 extends over 15 amino acids. V lost 7 bases, J lost 0 bases, and 4 bases stayed unmatched. Per germline, CDR1 MNHNS and CDR2 SASEGT.

In this sample, this clonotype turned up many times. The V and J genes are TRBV28 and TRBJ2-3; 10 nucleotides match TRBD1. CDR3 length equals 16 residues. Germline values: CDR1 MDHEN, CDR2 SYDVKM. The V segment lost 4 bases and the J segment 5 bases; nucleotides outside the gene matches: 9. CDR3 DNA: TGTGCCAGCAGTTCCCTGGGGACAGGGGTCAAAGATACGCAGTATTTT. Residues: CASSSLGTGVKDTQYF. The full variable domain, with the rest looked up from reference TRBV28 and TRBJ2-3, is DVKVTQSSRYLVKRTGEKVFLECVQDMDHENMFWYRQDPGLGLRLIYFSYDVKMKEKGDIPEGYSVSREKKERFSLILESASTNQTSMYLCASSSLGTGVKDTQYFGPGTRLTVL.

The chain is built from TRBV15 and TRBJ1-4, with D unclear. This CDR3 is built from 13 residues. V was shortened by 6 bases and J by 7 bases, with 12 bases between the two germline ends. The germline V gene has CDR1 LNHNV and CDR2 YYDKDF (reference sequence). As DNA, the CDR3 is TGTGCCACCAGTCAAGAGATAAGTGAAAAACTGTTTTTT. Amino acid sequence: CATSQEISEKLFF. The full variable domain, completed using reference TRBV15 and TRBJ1-4, is DAMVIQNPRYQVTQFGKPVTLSCSQTLNHNVMYWYQQKSSQAPKLLFHYYDKDFNNEADTPDNFQSRRPNTSFCFLDIRSPGLGDTAMYLCATSQEISEKLFFGSGTQLSVL.

This clonotype was picked up a small number of times. The chain has TRBV5-1 and TRBJ1-1; tentative D call: TRBD1 (6 bases). CDR3 length: 13 residues. The ends were cut back, 5 bases at V and 4 bases at J, with 12 bases in the middle. The V gene's germline CDR1 is SGHRS and CDR2 YFSETQ. CDR3 sequence (DNA): TGCGCCAGCAGTACAGGGTTGGGCACTGAAGCTTTCTTT. Residues: CASSTGLGTEAFF.

The rearrangement joins TRBV5-5 to TRBJ2-7; 7 bases line up with TRBD1. The germline gives CDR1 SGHKS, CDR2 YYEKEE (reference sequence). With V trimmed by 9 bases and J by 4 bases, 10 bases remained unmatched. The CDR3 extends over 13 amino acids. The DNA for the CDR3 is TGTGCCAACCTCGGACAGGAGAAGTACGAGCAGTACTTC. It translates to CANLGQEKYEQYF.

The chain employs TRBV12-3 or TRBV12-4 and TRBJ2-5; D gene uncertain. This CDR3 is built from 13 residues. V lost 1 base and J lost 5, with 8 bases in between. The DNA of the CDR3 is TGTGCCAGCAGTTTAGTTCCGCGGGAGACCCAGTACTTC. Protein: CASSLVPRETQYF.

The sample holds a few counts of this clonotype. This rearrangement joins TRBV7-9 to TRBJ1-6; TRBD1 is a possible D gene (5 bases). In germline, CDR1 is SEHNR, CDR2 FQNEAQ (reference sequence). With 5 bases removed from V and 7 bases from J, the gap between germline ends came to 12 bases. The CDR3 runs 14 residues. The CDR3 region has the DNA TGTGCCAGCAGCGCGACAGTCGGAAATTCACCCCTCCACTTT. Amino acids: CASSATVGNSPLHF.

The V call is TRBV29-1, the J call TRBJ1-4; TRBD1 aligns across 9 bases. This CDR3 region has 13 residues. Trimming at V came to 7 bases and at J to 5 bases, leaving 5 bases not matched to a gene. In germline, CDR1 is SQVTM, CDR2 ANQGSEA. This chain's CDR3 is CSAGGTGNEKLFF. In DNA form, the CDR3 reads TGCAGCGCCGGGGGGACAGGGAATGAAAAACTGTTTTTT.

This clonotype was seen more than once but under ten times. The V and J genes are TRBV7-8 and TRBJ1-4; 7 bases align to TRBD1. The CDR3 consists of 15 residues. Trimming at V came to 7 bases and at J to 8 bases, leaving 13 bases not matched to a gene. Germline-derived CDR1 and CDR2 are SGHVS and FQNEAQ. For the CDR3, the DNA is TGTGCCAGCACTCTAACCGGGACAGCCGGGGAAAAACTGTTTTTT. It specifies CASTLTGTAGEKLFF.

This chain joins TRBV27 and TRBJ2-1, with a weak D call TRBD2 (7 bases). CDR1 is MNHEY, CDR2 SMNVEV, per germline (reference sequence). Deletions cut 1 base from V and 12 bases from J, with 22 bases between. The CDR3 has 16 amino acids. The CDR3 sequence: CASSLWGRGDQDRQFF. The CDR3 coding sequence is TGTGCCAGCAGTTTATGGGGGAGGGGGGACCAGGACCGGCAGTTCTTC.

This clonotype was seen only a few times. The chain uses TRBV12-3 or TRBV12-4 and TRBJ2-5, with 7 bases fitting TRBD2. J lost 4 bases, V lost 5 bases, and 7 bases had no gene match. The CDR3 sequence is 14 residues long. The CDR3 spells CASSAAGRIETQYF. CDR3 nucleotides: TGTGCCAGCAGTGCAGCCGGGAGGATAGAGACCCAGTACTTC.

In this sample, this clonotype turned up a few times. The chain couples TRBV29-1 to TRBJ2-7; weak D call: TRBD2 (6 bases). The germline V and J ends were trimmed by 4 bases and 0 bases, with 7 bases remaining between them. Per germline, CDR1 SQVTM and CDR2 ANQGSEA. The CDR3 loop spans 12 amino acids. The CDR3 nucleotides are TGCAGCGTTGGCGGGGCCTCCTACGAGCAGTACTTC. It yields the protein CSVGGASYEQYF.

This rearrangement joins TRBV20-1 to TRBJ1-1; D is undetermined. The CDR3 is made up of 14 amino acids. Germline V gives CDR1 DFQATT, CDR2 SNEGSKA (reference sequence). V was cut by 2 bases and J by 5 bases, with 15 bases left in between. The CDR3 sequence: CSARLGSRGTEAFF. The CDR3 DNA is TGCAGTGCTAGACTGGGGAGCCGAGGGACTGAAGCTTTCTTT.

The chain joins TRBV5-6 to TRBJ2-7; TRBD2 matches 10 bases. V shed 0 bases, J shed 7 bases, and the junction held 4 bases outside the gene matches. CDR1 and CDR2 (germline): SGHDT, YYEEEE. The CDR3 length is 14 residues. The CDR3 DNA follows: TGTGCCAGCAGCTTGGGGCTAGCGGGGGCAGAGCAGTACTTC. Encoded protein: CASSLGLAGAEQYF.